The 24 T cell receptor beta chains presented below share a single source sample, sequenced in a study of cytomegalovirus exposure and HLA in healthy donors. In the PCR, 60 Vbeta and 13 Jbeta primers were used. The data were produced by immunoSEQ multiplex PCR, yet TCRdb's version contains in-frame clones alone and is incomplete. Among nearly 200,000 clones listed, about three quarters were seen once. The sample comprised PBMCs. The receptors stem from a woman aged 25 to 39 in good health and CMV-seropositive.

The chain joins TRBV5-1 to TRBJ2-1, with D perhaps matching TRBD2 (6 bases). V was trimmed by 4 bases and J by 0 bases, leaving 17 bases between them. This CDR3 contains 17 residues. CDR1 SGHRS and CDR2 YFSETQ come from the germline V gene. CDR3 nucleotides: TGCGCCAGCAGCCCCTATGCCGGGGGAAGCTCCTACAATGAGCAGTTCTTC. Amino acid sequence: CASSPYAGGSSYNEQFF. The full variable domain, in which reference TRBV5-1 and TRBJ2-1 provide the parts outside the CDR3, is KAGVTQTPRYLIKTRGQQVTLSCSPISGHRSVSWYQQTPGQGLQFLFEYFSETQRNKGNFPGRFSGRQFSNSRSEMNVSTLELGDSALYLCASSPYAGGSSYNEQFFGPGTRLTVL.

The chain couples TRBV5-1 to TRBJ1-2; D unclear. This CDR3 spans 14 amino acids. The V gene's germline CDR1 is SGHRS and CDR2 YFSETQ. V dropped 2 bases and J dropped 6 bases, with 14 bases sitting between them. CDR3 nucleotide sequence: TGCGCCAGCAGCTTTTATGTGCGGGGTGATGGCTACACCTTC. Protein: CASSFYVRGDGYTF.

CDR3 DNA: TGTGCCAGCAGTTACTTTAGCGGGAGCTCCGAGCAGTACTTC. Protein: CASSYFSGSSEQYF. The chain employs TRBV6-5 and TRBJ2-7, with 9 bases identical to TRBD2. Trimming removed 1 base from V and 6 bases from J; junction bases left unmatched: 4. CDR1 is MNHEY, CDR2 SVGAGI, per germline. There are 14 residues in the CDR3.

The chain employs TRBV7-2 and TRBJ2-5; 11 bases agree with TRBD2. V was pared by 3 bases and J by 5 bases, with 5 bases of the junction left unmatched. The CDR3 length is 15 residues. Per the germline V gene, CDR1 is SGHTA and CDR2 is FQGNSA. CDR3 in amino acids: CASSFTSGRGETQYF. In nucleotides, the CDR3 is TGTGCCAGCAGCTTTACTAGCGGGAGAGGGGAGACCCAGTACTTC.

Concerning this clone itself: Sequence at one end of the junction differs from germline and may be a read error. CDR3 in amino acids: CSARSGGTGNF. CDR3 bases: TGCAGTGCTAGGTCGGGGGGGACAGGGAACTTC. The rearrangement uses TRBV20-1 and TRBJ1-2, with 9 bases identical to TRBD1. The CDR3 has 11 amino acids. CDR1 DFQATT and CDR2 SNEGSKA come from the germline V gene (reference sequence).

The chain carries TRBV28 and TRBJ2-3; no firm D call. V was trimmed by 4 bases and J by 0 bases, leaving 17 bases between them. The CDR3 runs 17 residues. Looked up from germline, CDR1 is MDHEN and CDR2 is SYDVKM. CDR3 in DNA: TGTGCCAGCAGTTCCCATACGTACGCGTCTAGCACAGATACGCAGTATTTT. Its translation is CASSSHTYASSTDTQYF.

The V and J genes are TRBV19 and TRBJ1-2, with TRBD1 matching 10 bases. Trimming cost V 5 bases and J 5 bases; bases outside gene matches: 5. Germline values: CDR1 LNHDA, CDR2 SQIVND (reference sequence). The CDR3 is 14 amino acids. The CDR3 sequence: CASSGTGEGYGYTF. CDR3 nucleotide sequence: TGTGCCAGTAGTGGGACAGGGGAAGGGTATGGCTACACCTTC. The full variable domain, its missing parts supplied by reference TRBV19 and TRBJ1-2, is DGGITQSPKYLFRKEGQNVTLSCEQNLNHDAMYWYRQDPGQGLRLIYYSQIVNDFQKGDIAEGYSVSREKKESFPLTVTSAQKNPTAFYLCASSGTGEGYGYTFGSGTRLTVV.

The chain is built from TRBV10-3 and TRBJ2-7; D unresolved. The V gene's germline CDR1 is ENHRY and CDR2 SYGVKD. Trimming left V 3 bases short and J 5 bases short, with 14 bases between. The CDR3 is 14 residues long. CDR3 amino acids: CAISELISTNEQYF. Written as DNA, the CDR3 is TGTGCCATCAGTGAATTAATCTCCACAAACGAGCAGTACTTC.

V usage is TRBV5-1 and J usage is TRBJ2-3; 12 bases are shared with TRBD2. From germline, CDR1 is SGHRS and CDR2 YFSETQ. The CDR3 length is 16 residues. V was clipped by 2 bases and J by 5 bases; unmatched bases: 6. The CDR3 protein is CASSFTSGGLGDTQYF. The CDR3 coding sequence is TGCGCCAGCAGCTTTACTAGCGGGGGGCTCGGAGATACGCAGTATTTT. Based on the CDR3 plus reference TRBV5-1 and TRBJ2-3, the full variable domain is KAGVTQTPRYLIKTRGQQVTLSCSPISGHRSVSWYQQTPGQGLQFLFEYFSETQRNKGNFPGRFSGRQFSNSRSEMNVSTLELGDSALYLCASSFTSGGLGDTQYFGPGTRLTVL.

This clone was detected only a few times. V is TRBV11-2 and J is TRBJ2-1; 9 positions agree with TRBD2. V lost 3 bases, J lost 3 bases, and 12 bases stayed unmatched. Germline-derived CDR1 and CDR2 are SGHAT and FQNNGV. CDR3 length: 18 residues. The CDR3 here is CASSFSGGRFGGYNEQFF. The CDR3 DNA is TGTGCCAGCAGCTTTAGCGGGGGACGTTTCGGAGGCTACAATGAGCAGTTCTTC.

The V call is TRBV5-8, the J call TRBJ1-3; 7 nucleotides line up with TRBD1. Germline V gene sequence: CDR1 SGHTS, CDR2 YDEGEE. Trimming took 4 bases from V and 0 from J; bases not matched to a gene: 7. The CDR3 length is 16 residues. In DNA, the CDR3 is TGTGCCAGCAGCCTCGGACAGGCGAGCTCTGGAAACACCATATATTTT. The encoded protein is CASSLGQASSGNTIYF.

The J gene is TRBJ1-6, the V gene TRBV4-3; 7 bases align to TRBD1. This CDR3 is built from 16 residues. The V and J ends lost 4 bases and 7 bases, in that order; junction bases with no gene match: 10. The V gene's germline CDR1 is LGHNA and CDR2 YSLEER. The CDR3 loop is CASSLAPGQPNSPLHF. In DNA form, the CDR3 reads TGCGCCAGCAGCCTTGCCCCGGGACAGCCCAATTCACCCCTCCACTTT.

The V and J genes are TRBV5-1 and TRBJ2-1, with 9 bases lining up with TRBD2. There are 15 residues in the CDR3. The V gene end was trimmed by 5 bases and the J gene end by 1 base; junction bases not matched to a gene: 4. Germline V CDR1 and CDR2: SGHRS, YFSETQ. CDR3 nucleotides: TGCGCCAGCAGAATAGCGGGAGTTTCCTACAATGAGCAGTTCTTC. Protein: CASRIAGVSYNEQFF.

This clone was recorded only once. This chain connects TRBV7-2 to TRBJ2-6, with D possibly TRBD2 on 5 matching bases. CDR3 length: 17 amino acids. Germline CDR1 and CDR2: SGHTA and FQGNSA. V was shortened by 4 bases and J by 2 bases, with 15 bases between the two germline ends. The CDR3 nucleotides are TGTGCCAGCAGCTCTCCATCCAAGGGAGCTGGGGCCAACGTCCTGACTTTC. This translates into CASSSPSKGAGANVLTF.

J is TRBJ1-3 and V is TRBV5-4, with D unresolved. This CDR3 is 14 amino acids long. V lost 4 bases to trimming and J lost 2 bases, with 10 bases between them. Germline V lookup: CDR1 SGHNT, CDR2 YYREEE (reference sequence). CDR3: CASSPGSAGNTIYF. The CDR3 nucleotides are TGTGCCAGCAGCCCGGGGTCAGCTGGAAACACCATATATTTT.

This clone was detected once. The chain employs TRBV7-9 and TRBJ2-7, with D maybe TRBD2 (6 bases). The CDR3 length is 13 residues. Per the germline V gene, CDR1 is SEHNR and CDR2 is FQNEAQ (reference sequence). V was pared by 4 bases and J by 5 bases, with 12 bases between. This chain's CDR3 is CASSWGVYNEQYF. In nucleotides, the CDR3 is TGTGCCAGCAGCTGGGGGGTTTATAACGAGCAGTACTTC. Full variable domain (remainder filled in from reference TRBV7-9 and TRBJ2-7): DTGVSQNPRHKITKRGQNVTFRCDPISEHNRLYWYRQTLGQGPEFLTYFQNEAQLEKSRLLSDRFSAERPKGSFSTLEIQRTEQGDSAMYLCASSWGVYNEQYFGPGTRLTVT.

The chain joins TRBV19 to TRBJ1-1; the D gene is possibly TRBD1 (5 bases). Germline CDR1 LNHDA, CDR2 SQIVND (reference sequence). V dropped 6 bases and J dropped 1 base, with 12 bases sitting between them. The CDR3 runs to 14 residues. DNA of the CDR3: TGTGCCAGTAGCCCCGGGACTGCGAACACTGAAGCTTTCTTT. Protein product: CASSPGTANTEAFF.

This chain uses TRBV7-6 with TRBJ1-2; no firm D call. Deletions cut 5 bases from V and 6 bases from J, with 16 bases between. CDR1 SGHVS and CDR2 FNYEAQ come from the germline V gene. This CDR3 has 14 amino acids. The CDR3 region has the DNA TGTGCCAGCAGCCAAACGGGGAGGCTAGATGGCTACACCTTC. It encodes CASSQTGRLDGYTF.

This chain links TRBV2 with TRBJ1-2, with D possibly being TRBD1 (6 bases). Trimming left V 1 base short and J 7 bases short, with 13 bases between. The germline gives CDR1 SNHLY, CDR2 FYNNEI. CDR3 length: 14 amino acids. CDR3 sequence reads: CASSEGQGLVGYTF. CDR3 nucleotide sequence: TGTGCCAGCAGTGAAGGGCAGGGGCTGGTTGGCTACACCTTC. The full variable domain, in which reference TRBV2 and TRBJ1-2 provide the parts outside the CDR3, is EPEVTQTPSHQVTQMGQEVILRCVPISNHLYFYWYRQILGQKVEFLVSFYNNEISEKSEIFDDQFSVERPDGSNFTLKIRSTKLEDSAMYFCASSEGQGLVGYTFGSGTRLTVV.

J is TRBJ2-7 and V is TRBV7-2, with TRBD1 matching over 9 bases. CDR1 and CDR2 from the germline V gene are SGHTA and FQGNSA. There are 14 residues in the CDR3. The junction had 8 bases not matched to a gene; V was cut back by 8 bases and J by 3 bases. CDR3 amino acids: CASSRDRAYYEQYF. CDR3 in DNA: TGTGCCAGCTCGCGGGACAGGGCCTACTACGAGCAGTACTTC.

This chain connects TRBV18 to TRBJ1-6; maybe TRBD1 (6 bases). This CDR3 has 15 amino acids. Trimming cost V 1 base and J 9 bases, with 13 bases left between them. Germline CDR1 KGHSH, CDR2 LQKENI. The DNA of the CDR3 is TGTGCCAGCTCACCACGAACAGGGCAGGGTTCACCCCTCCACTTT. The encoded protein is CASSPRTGQGSPLHF.

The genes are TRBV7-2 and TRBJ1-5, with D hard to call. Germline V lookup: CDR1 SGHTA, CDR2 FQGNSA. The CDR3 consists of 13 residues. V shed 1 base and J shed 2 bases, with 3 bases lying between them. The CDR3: CASSLVGNQPQHF. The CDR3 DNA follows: TGTGCCAGCAGCTTAGTAGGCAATCAGCCCCAGCATTTT.

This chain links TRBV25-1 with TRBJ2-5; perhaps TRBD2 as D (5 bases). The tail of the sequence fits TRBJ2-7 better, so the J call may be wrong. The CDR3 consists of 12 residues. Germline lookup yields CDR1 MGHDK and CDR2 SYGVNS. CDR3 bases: TGTGCCAGCAGCCGAGGGTTATACGAGCAGTACTTC. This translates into CASSRGLYEQYF.

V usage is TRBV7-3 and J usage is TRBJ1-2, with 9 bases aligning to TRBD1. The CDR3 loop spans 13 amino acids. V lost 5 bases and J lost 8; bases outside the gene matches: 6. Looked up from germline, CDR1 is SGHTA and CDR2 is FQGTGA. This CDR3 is CASSLRTGEGYTF. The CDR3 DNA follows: TGTGCCAGCAGCCTACGGACAGGGGAGGGCTACACCTTC.